Listed here are 20 T cell receptor beta chains from one sample, sequenced in a study of T-cell memory formation after mild COVID-19. One entry per CDR3 protein results from TCRdb running MiXCR on the 5' RACE reads. The sample has a few hundred thousand distinct CDR3 sequences; 16% are singletons. Specimen: PBMCs or a T cell subset sorted from them (not recorded which). The receptors stem from a man aged 18 to 35 who had mild COVID-19 (a few samples of this study predate the infection). Cell type and time point are not known.

The gene calls are TRBV9 and TRBJ2-2; 8 bases align to TRBD2. With 4 bases clipped from V and 5 bases from J, the junction kept 13 bases outside the gene matches. The CDR3 extends over 17 amino acids. Germline V gene data show CDR1 as SGDLS and CDR2 as YYNGEE. The CDR3 coding sequence is TGTGCCAGCAGCTTTAGTCCGGGACTAGGGACGACCGGGGAGCTGTTTTTT. Its protein product is CASSFSPGLGTTGELFF.

The chain uses TRBV5-4 and TRBJ1-1, with D maybe TRBD1 (5 bases). Trimming pared 5 bases from V and 4 bases from J, leaving 15 bases between. The CDR3 loop spans 14 amino acids. Germline V gene sequence: CDR1 SGHNT, CDR2 YYREEE (reference sequence). This CDR3 reads CASSREGARTEAFF. In nucleotides, the CDR3 is TGTGCCAGCAGTCGAGAAGGGGCGCGCACTGAAGCTTTCTTT. The variable domain in full, with the rest retrieved from reference TRBV5-4 and TRBJ1-1, is ETGVTQSPTHLIKTRGQQVTLRCSSQSGHNTVSWYQQALGQGPQFIFQYYREEENGRGNFPPRFSGLQFPNYSSELNVNALELDDSALYLCASSREGARTEAFFGQGTRLTVV.

This clonotype has ten or more counts. The chain recombines TRBV7-8 with TRBJ1-5; 10 positions match TRBD1. Germline V gene data show CDR1 as SGHVS and CDR2 as FQNEAQ. This CDR3 region has 14 residues. The J segment lost 5 bases and the V segment lost 5 bases, leaving 3 bases of the junction unmatched. CDR3 nucleotides: TGTGCCAGCAGCCCCGGGACAGGGGATCAGCCCCAGCATTTT. It is translated as CASSPGTGDQPQHF.

This rearrangement joins TRBV6-5 to TRBJ2-7, with 7 positions matching TRBD2. Germline values: CDR1 MNHEY, CDR2 SVGAGI. After removal of 6 bases from V and 2 bases from J, the junction contained 10 bases not matched to a gene. This CDR3 has 15 amino acids. CDR3: CASRKALATTYEQYV. The CDR3 DNA sequence: TGTGCCAGCAGGAAAGCACTAGCGACTACCTACGAGCAGTACGTC.

The chain links TRBV4-1 to TRBJ2-5; the D is unclear. This CDR3 spans 15 amino acids. Trimming pared 0 bases from V and 1 base from J, leaving 9 bases between. CDR1 is MGHRA, CDR2 YSYEKL, per germline. CDR3 sequence reads: CASSQERQPQETQYF. CDR3 DNA sequence: TGCGCCAGCAGCCAAGAAAGGCAGCCCCAAGAGACCCAGTACTTC.

This clonotype was found a few times. The chain joins TRBV6-5 to TRBJ2-3; tentatively, D is TRBD1 (6 bases). This CDR3 has 14 amino acids. Germline-derived CDR1 and CDR2 are MNHEY and SVGAGI. V lost 2 bases to trimming and J lost 4 bases, with 10 bases between them. The CDR3 loop reads CASSYPGVSDTQYF. The CDR3 DNA reads TGTGCCAGCAGTTACCCAGGGGTTTCAGATACGCAGTATTTT.

The V call is TRBV12-3 or TRBV12-4, the J call TRBJ2-1; 12 bases align to TRBD2. Trimming at V came to 3 bases and at J to 10 bases, leaving 10 bases not matched to a gene. This CDR3 is built from 16 residues. CDR3 nucleotide sequence: TGTGCCAGCAGTTTTAGATCTCTAGCGGGGGGGAAGGAGCAGTTCTTC. Translation gives CASSFRSLAGGKEQFF.

This clonotype was recorded a few times. The CDR3 DNA reads TGTGCCATCGAAGGACAGGTCTATGGCTACACCTTC. Translating gives CAIEGQVYGYTF. V is TRBV6-1 and J is TRBJ1-2; 7 nucleotides line up with TRBD1. Germline V lookup: CDR1 MNHNS, CDR2 SASEGT. With V trimmed by 10 bases and J by 4 bases, 6 bases remained unmatched. The CDR3 is made up of 12 amino acids.

This clonotype has at least ten counts. The junction departs from germline at one end; a sequencing error may be responsible. CDR3 DNA sequence: TGTGCCAGCAGTAACGGTCGGGACCTAGGATTC. Its translation: CASSNGRDLGF. V and J are TRBV6-5 and TRBJ2-7; D may be TRBD1 or TRBD2 (5 bases each). The V gene's germline CDR1 is MNHEY and CDR2 SVGAGI. This CDR3 has 11 amino acids.

This clonotype was detected a few times. The chain recombines TRBV29-1 with TRBJ1-1; D gene uncertain. Looked up from germline, CDR1 is SQVTM and CDR2 is ANQGSEA. V was clipped by 5 bases and J by 4 bases, with 11 bases between them. The CDR3 covers 12 residues. CDR3 DNA sequence: TGCAGCGTTAATTCGGGTAGCACTGAAGCTTTCTTT. Residues: CSVNSGSTEAFF.

This clonotype was observed a few times. The gene calls are TRBV12-3 or TRBV12-4 and TRBJ2-1, with unresolved D. The CDR3 length is 13 residues. Trimming took 4 bases from V and 8 from J, leaving 12 bases between them. CDR3 DNA: TGTGCCAGCAGTTATTTTAGTACGGATGAGCAGTTCTTC. Translation: CASSYFSTDEQFF.

There are a few counts of this clonotype. V usage is TRBV10-2 and J usage is TRBJ2-7; D call uncertain. V dropped 0 bases and J dropped 7 bases, with 16 bases sitting between them. Germline CDR1 WSHSY, CDR2 SAAADI. The CDR3 sequence is 15 residues long. The CDR3, as DNA: TGCGCCAGCAGTGAGTCAGGGCGGCTAATCCCTGAGCAGTACGTC. It translates to CASSESGRLIPEQYV.

V gene TRBV12-3 or TRBV12-4 combines with J gene TRBJ1-1, with a possible D match to TRBD1 (5 bases). The CDR3 consists of 13 residues. Trimming removed 7 bases at V and 4 bases at J, with 13 bases between. CDR3 DNA sequence: TGTGCCAGCAACACTGAGAGGGGCACTGAAGCTTTCTTT. Protein: CASNTERGTEAFF.

This clonotype turned up a few times. The genes are TRBV7-9 and TRBJ1-2; 10 bases are shared with TRBD1. CDR3 size: 14 residues. The V and J ends lost 6 bases and 7 bases, in that order; junction bases with no gene match: 8. Per germline, CDR1 SEHNR and CDR2 FQNEAQ (reference sequence). CDR3 residues: CASSRGDRGSGYTF. The CDR3 DNA follows: TGTGCCAGCAGTCGAGGGGACAGGGGCTCTGGCTACACCTTC.

Only a few counts were recorded for this clonotype. The CDR3 protein is CAISIRDMGYSPLHF. CDR3 coding DNA: TGTGCCATCAGTATTCGGGACATGGGGTATTCACCCCTCCACTTT. V usage is TRBV10-3 and J usage is TRBJ1-6, with D possibly TRBD1 on 6 matching bases. Germline CDR1 is ENHRY and CDR2 is SYGVKD. With 5 bases removed from V and 8 bases from J, the gap between germline ends came to 16 bases. The CDR3 is made up of 15 amino acids.

The chain employs TRBV5-1 and TRBJ1-1; TRBD1 matches at 7 bases. This CDR3 has 15 amino acids. Germline values: CDR1 SGHRS, CDR2 YFSETQ. V was pared by 4 bases and J by 1 base, with 7 bases of the junction left unmatched. The CDR3 protein is CASSMLTGRNTEAFF. The CDR3 nucleotides are TGCGCCAGCAGCATGTTGACAGGGAGGAACACTGAAGCTTTCTTT.

This clonotype was seen a handful of times. V gene TRBV7-2 combines with J gene TRBJ2-5, with D perhaps given as TRBD1 or TRBD2 (5 bases each). CDR1 is SGHTA and CDR2 is FQGNSA in the germline V gene. CDR3 length: 14 residues. V dropped 2 bases and J dropped 5 bases, with 12 bases sitting between them. The CDR3 reads CASSLRGAWETQYF. DNA for the CDR3: TGTGCCAGCAGCTTACGGGGCGCTTGGGAGACCCAGTACTTC.

The chain joins TRBV6-2 or TRBV6-3 to TRBJ2-7; TRBD1 might be the D (5 bases). The germline CDR1 and CDR2 sequences are MNHEY and SVGEGT. V was pared by 6 bases and J by 5 bases, with 14 bases between. The CDR3 runs 13 residues. CDR3 amino acids: CASSPAGPNEQYV. CDR3 coding DNA: TGTGCCAGCAGCCCGGCAGGGCCGAACGAGCAGTACGTC.

The chain carries TRBV6-2 or TRBV6-3 and TRBJ1-2, with 7 bases matching TRBD1. This CDR3 is 13 amino acids long. J lost 7 bases, V lost 5 bases, and 7 bases had no gene match. Germline V gene lookup returns CDR1 MNHEY and CDR2 SVGEGT. The CDR3 region is CASSNGQAGGYTF. The CDR3 nucleotides read TGTGCCAGCAGTAACGGACAGGCGGGTGGCTACACCTTC.

This clonotype has ten or more counts. The chain links TRBV10-3 to TRBJ2-1; 10 positions agree with TRBD2. Germline lookup yields CDR1 ENHRY and CDR2 SYGVKD. J lost 3 bases, V lost 8 bases, and 4 bases had no gene match. This CDR3 contains 14 residues. This CDR3 is CAIGAGGYYNEQFF. Here the CDR3 DNA reads TGTGCCATCGGAGCGGGGGGGTACTACAATGAGCAGTTCTTC.